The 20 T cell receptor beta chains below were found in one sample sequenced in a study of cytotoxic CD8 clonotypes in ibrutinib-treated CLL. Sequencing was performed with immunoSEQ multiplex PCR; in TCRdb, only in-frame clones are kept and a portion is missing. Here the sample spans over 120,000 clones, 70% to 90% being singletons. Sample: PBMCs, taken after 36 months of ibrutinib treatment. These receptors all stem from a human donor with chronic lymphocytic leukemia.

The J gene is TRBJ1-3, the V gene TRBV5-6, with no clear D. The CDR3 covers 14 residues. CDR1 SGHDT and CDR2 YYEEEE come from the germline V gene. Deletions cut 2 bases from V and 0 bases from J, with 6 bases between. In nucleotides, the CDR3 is TGTGCCAGCAGCTTTAGGTCCTCTGGAAACACCATATATTTT. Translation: CASSFRSSGNTIYF.

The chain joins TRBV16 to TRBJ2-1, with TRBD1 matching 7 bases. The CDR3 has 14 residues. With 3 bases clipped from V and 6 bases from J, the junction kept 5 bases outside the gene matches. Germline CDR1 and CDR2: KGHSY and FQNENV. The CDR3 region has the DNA TGTGCCAGCAGCCACCCCAACAGGGGCAATGAGCAGTTCTTC. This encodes CASSHPNRGNEQFF.

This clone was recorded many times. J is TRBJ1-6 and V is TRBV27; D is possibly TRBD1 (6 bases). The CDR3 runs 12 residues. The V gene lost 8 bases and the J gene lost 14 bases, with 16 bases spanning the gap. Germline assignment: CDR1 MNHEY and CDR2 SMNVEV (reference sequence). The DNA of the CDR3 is TGTGCCAGCGCAAGCGACAGGAGGGCCCTCCACTTT. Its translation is CASASDRRALHF.

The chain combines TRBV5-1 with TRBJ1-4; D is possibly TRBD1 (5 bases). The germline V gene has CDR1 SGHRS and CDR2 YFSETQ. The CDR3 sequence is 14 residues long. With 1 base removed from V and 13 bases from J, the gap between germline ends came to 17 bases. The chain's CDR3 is CASSLSYYERGLFF. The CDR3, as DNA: TGCGCCAGCAGCTTGTCATATTATGAAAGGGGACTGTTTTTT. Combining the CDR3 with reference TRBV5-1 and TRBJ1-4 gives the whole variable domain KAGVTQTPRYLIKTRGQQVTLSCSPISGHRSVSWYQQTPGQGLQFLFEYFSETQRNKGNFPGRFSGRQFSNSRSEMNVSTLELGDSALYLCASSLSYYERGLFFGSGTQLSVL.

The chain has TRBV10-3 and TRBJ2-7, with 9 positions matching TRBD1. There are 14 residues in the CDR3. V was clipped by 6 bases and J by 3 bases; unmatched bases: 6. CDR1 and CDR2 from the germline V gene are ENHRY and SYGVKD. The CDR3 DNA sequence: TGTGCCATCAGAAGACAGGGGGTTCTCTACGAGCAGTACTTC. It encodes CAIRRQGVLYEQYF.

The CDR3: CASSMDSPNQPQHF. In nucleotides, the CDR3 is TGTGCCAGCAGCATGGACAGTCCGAATCAGCCCCAGCATTTT. The rearrangement uses TRBV6-5 and TRBJ1-5, with a weak D call TRBD1 (6 bases). The CDR3 loop spans 14 amino acids. The V and J ends lost 6 bases and 4 bases respectively, with 13 bases between them. Germline-derived CDR1 and CDR2 are MNHEY and SVGAGI.

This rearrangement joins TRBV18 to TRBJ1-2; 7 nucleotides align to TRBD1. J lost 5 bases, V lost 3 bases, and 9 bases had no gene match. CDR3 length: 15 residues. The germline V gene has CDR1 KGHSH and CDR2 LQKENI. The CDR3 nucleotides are TGTGCCAGCTCACCGAGCGACAGGGAAGGATATGGCTACACCTTC. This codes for CASSPSDREGYGYTF.

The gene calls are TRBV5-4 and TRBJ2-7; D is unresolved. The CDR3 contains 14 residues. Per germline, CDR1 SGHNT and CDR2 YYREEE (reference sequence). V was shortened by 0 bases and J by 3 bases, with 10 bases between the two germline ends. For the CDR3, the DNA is TGTGCCAGCAGCTTGGGTCAGACGGACTACGAGCAGTACTTC. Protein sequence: CASSLGQTDYEQYF.

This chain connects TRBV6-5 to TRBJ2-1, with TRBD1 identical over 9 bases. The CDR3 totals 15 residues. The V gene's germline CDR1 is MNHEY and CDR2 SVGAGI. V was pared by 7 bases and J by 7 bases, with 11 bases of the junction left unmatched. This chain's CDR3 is CASKPGDRESNEQFF. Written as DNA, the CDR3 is TGTGCCAGCAAACCAGGGGACAGGGAGTCGAATGAGCAGTTCTTC.

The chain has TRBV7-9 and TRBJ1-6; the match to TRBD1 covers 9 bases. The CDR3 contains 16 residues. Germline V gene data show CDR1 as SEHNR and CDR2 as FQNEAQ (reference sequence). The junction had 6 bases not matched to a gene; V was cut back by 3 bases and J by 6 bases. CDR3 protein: CASSFGLDRGNSPLHF. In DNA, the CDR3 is TGTGCCAGCAGCTTTGGATTGGACAGGGGTAATTCACCCCTCCACTTT.

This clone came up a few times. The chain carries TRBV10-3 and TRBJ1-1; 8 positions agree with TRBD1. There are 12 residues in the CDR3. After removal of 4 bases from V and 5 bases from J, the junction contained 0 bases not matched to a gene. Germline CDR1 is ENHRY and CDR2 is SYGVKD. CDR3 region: CAISGQGTEAFF. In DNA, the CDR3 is TGTGCCATCAGTGGACAGGGGACTGAAGCTTTCTTT.

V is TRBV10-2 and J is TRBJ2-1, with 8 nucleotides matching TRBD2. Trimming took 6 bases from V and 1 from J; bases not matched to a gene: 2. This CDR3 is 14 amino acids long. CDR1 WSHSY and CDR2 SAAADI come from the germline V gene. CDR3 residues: CASRTSASYNEQFF. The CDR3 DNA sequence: TGCGCCAGCAGGACTAGCGCTTCCTACAATGAGCAGTTCTTC.

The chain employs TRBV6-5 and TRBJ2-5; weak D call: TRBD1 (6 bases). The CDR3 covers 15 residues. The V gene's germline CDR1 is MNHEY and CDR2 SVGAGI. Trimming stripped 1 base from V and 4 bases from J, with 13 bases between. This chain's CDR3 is CASSYYQGTAETQYF. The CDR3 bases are TGTGCCAGCAGTTACTACCAGGGGACGGCAGAGACCCAGTACTTC.

CDR3 DNA: TGTGCCAGCGGACTGTCCAATCAGCCCCAGCATTTT. It translates to CASGLSNQPQHF. The rearrangement uses TRBV27 and TRBJ1-5; D not resolved. There are 12 residues in the CDR3. CDR1 and CDR2 (germline): MNHEY, SMNVEV (reference sequence). Trimming took off 8 bases at V and 3 bases at J, with 8 bases between the two ends.

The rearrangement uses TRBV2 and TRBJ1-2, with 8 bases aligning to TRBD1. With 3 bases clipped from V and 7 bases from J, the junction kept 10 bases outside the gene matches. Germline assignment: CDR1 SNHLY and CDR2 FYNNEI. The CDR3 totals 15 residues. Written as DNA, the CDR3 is TGTGCCAGCAGTGATCTCCTGTCAGGGGGCCTTGGCTACACCTTC. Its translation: CASSDLLSGGLGYTF.

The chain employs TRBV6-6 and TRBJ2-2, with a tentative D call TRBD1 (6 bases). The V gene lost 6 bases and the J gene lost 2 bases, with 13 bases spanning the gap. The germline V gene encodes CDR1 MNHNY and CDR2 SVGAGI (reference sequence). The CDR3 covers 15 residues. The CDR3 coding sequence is TGTGCCAGCAGGGGGTGGACAGATAACACCGGGGAGCTGTTTTTT. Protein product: CASRGWTDNTGELFF.

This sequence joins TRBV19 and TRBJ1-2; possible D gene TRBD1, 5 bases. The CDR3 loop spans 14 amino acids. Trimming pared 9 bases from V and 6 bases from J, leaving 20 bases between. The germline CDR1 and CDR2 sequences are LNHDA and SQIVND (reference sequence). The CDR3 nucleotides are TGTGCCAGCAGGACCGGGACTTGGGGGGATGGCTACACCTTC. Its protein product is CASRTGTWGDGYTF.

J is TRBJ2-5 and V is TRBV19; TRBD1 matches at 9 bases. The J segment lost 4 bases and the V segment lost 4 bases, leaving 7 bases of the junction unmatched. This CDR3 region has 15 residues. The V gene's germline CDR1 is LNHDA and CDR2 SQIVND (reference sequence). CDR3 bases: TGTGCCAGTAGTACCGGGACAGGGAGATCAGAGACCCAGTACTTC. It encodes CASSTGTGRSETQYF.

The CDR3 spells CASSLSGSVGYTF. CDR3 in DNA: TGTGCCAGCAGTTTATCAGGGTCGGTTGGCTACACCTTC. The chain recombines TRBV28 with TRBJ1-2; possibly TRBD1 for D (5 bases). V dropped 1 base and J dropped 7 bases, with 10 bases sitting between them. The CDR3 totals 13 residues. Germline V gene sequence: CDR1 MDHEN, CDR2 SYDVKM.

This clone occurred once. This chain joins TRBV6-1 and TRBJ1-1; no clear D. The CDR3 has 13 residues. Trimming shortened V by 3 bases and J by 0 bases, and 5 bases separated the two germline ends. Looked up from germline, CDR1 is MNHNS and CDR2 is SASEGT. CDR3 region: CASSESLNTEAFF. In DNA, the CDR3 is TGTGCCAGCAGTGAGTCCTTGAACACTGAAGCTTTCTTT.